This TCR beta chain was sequenced during a study of blood T cell repertoires in COVID-19 (dated by TCRdb to about 2020). About the full investigation: Samples covering the acute and convalescent phases of COVID-19 were provided by collaborators in the United States, Italy and Spain. Nearly every sample came with metadata listing a de-identified subject ID, COVID-19 status, age in years and sex. The prospective study material was composed of cDNA or gDNA derived from T cells, B-cell-depleted T cells, or PBMCs. The repertoires were made available in a free public database intended to serve as a resource for research on the immune response to SARS-CoV-2. Subjects who had been exposed to COVID-19, were actively infected with it, or had recovered from it provided the deeply sampled blood TCRbeta repertoires that made up the dataset. Where HLA class I and class II types were available, the types were taken from metadata supplied by the sample provider, not from assay-based typing. Samples were obtained from the ongoing ImmuneRACE study (first 160 participants) and from 1,254 subjects provided by 6 global collaborators. The full study reports these points: How much clinical and demographic metadata was included differed by source and by participant, and the metadata was provided uncurated.

TCRbeta CDR3 regions were amplified from genomic DNA using the immunoSEQ Assay, a bias-controlled multiplex PCR. Per the original workflow: Nucleated cell counts per sample were estimated from amplification of reference gene primers within the assay. To quantify the absolute abundance of each unique TCRbeta CDR3 rearrangement, sequence reads were collapsed and filtered. For each sample, productive Simpson clonality was calculated as the square root of Simpson's diversity index across productive rearrangements. The immuneACCESS repertoire file appears here via TCRdb, limited to in-frame rearrangements. These files lack a portion of the clones; in checked studies, under half of the deficit traces to unresolved V genes, and the cause of the others is not known. Clonal size and the V and J genes are those of that table, whereas D and trimming came from the DNA. Here the sample has under 170,000 clones; over 65% occur a single time. Clones ranked in the top ten supply roughly 2% of the sample.

V is reduced by 4 bases and J by 4 bases, leaving a spacing of 10 bases between them. The germline V gene specifies SGHTA as CDR1 and FQGTGA as CDR2. Inclusive of the bounding cysteine and phenylalanine, the CDR3 is 13 residues long. Left in the record is the CDR3 DNA by itself, 39 bases read in frame from the first base. Each collaborating institution followed its own protocols to collect whole blood in K2EDTA tubes. For TCRbeta analysis, collaborator samples were shipped as frozen whole blood, as isolated PBMCs, or as DNA extracted from either sample type. On this clone itself: Its recognized antigen is unknown. No much larger clonotype is one base removed from it; base qualities were not supplied.

Sequencing used peripheral blood. This clonotype was obtained from a man in his 70s with acute or convalescent COVID-19. The chain employs TRBV7-3 and TRBJ2-5; the D segment could be TRBD2, given 6 matching bases. The DNA sequence is given as TGTGCCAGCAGCTCAGGACTAAGAGAGACCCAGTACTTC. Its protein reads: CASSSGLRETQYF.